The rows below give T cell receptor beta chains drawn from one sample of a study of blood T cell repertoires in COVID-19. Generated by immunoSEQ multiplex PCR, the TCRdb table keeps only in-frame clones and is missing some. The sample contains about 59,000 clones, over 75% of which appear only once. The specimen sequenced was peripheral blood. These receptors were obtained from a man aged 55 to 70 with active or convalescent COVID-19. The CDR3 runs from the conserved cysteine through the conserved F or W. Each record gives: CDR3 DNA, CDR3 protein, J gene, V gene, D gene, CDR3 length, clone size. The D gene is left open where the match is weak. Only some rows state a clone size, as once, few, many or a class for expanded clones.

cdr3_nt: TGCGCCAGCAGCCAAGAGGGACTAGCGGGGGAGATAAACTCCTACGAGCAGTACTTC
cdr3_aa: CASSQEGLAGEINSYEQYF
j_call: TRBJ2-7
v_call: TRBV4-3
d_call: TRBD2
cdr3_length: 19
clone_size: -

cdr3_nt: TGTGCCAGCAGTCTGAACACTAACTTCTATGGCTACACCTTC
cdr3_aa: CASSLNTNFYGYTF
j_call: TRBJ1-2
v_call: TRBV28
d_call: -
cdr3_length: 14
clone_size: -

cdr3_nt: TGTGCCAGCAGTTTTCAGGGCTACGAGCAGTACTTC
cdr3_aa: CASSFQGYEQYF
j_call: TRBJ2-7
v_call: TRBV6-2/TRBV6-3
d_call: -
cdr3_length: 12
clone_size: -

cdr3_nt: TGTGCCAGCAGTCCAAAGGGGGCGTTTTGGGGGCAGAACACTGAAGCTTTCTTT
cdr3_aa: CASSPKGAFWGQNTEAFF
j_call: TRBJ1-1
v_call: TRBV6-6
d_call: TRBD1
cdr3_length: 18
clone_size: -

cdr3_nt: TGTGCCACCAGTGATCACTTAGCCCAGGGTGGAGCTTTCTTT
cdr3_aa: CATSDHLAQGGAFF
j_call: TRBJ1-1
v_call: TRBV24-1
d_call: -
cdr3_length: 14
clone_size: -

cdr3_nt: TGTGCCAGCAGCTTCCCAGCTAACTATGGCTACACCTTC
cdr3_aa: CASSFPANYGYTF
j_call: TRBJ1-2
v_call: TRBV7-8
d_call: -
cdr3_length: 13
clone_size: -

cdr3_nt: TGTGCCAGCAGTGTCGACAGGACGGGCATGAACACCGGGGAGCTGTTTTTT
cdr3_aa: CASSVDRTGMNTGELFF
j_call: TRBJ2-2
v_call: TRBV2
d_call: -
cdr3_length: 17
clone_size: -

cdr3_nt: TGTGCCACCAGCAGACCGGGGACAGGCTGGAACACTGAAGCTTTCTTT
cdr3_aa: CATSRPGTGWNTEAFF
j_call: TRBJ1-1
v_call: TRBV15
d_call: TRBD1
cdr3_length: 16
clone_size: -

cdr3_nt: TGCAGTGCTAGTTTGCAGACTCGATCCTATAATTCACCCCTCCACTTT
cdr3_aa: CSASLQTRSYNSPLHF
j_call: TRBJ1-6
v_call: TRBV20-1
d_call: -
cdr3_length: 16
clone_size: -

cdr3_nt: TGTGCCAGTAGTACCCGGGACAGGGGTTTTGATGACAATCAGCCCCAGCATTTT
cdr3_aa: CASSTRDRGFDDNQPQHF
j_call: TRBJ1-5
v_call: TRBV19
d_call: TRBD1
cdr3_length: 18
clone_size: -

cdr3_nt: TGTGCCAGCAGTGAGCATGGTGGGAGGCTGGACTATAATTCACCCCTCCACTTT
cdr3_aa: CASSEHGGRLDYNSPLHF
j_call: TRBJ1-6
v_call: TRBV2
d_call: -
cdr3_length: 18
clone_size: -

cdr3_nt: TGTGCCAGCAGCTTAGGGGACAGCTATGGCTACACCTTC
cdr3_aa: CASSLGDSYGYTF
j_call: TRBJ1-2
v_call: TRBV7-9
d_call: TRBD1
cdr3_length: 13
clone_size: -

cdr3_nt: TGTGCCAGCAGCTTACGGGGGAACACTGAAGCTTTCTTT
cdr3_aa: CASSLRGNTEAFF
j_call: TRBJ1-1
v_call: TRBV11-3
d_call: -
cdr3_length: 13
clone_size: -

cdr3_nt: TGCGCCAGCAGTGAGTCGGTCAGGGCTCAAGAGACCCAGTACTTC
cdr3_aa: CASSESVRAQETQYF
j_call: TRBJ2-5
v_call: TRBV10-2
d_call: -
cdr3_length: 15
clone_size: -

cdr3_nt: TGTGCCAGCAGTTGGACAGCACCGATCTCGTATGGCTACACCTTC
cdr3_aa: CASSWTAPISYGYTF
j_call: TRBJ1-2
v_call: TRBV28
d_call: -
cdr3_length: 15
clone_size: -

cdr3_nt: TGTGCTAGTGCCCCGCGGACTAGCGGGAGGGGCAATGAGCAGTTCTTC
cdr3_aa: CASAPRTSGRGNEQFF
j_call: TRBJ2-1
v_call: TRBV12-5
d_call: TRBD2
cdr3_length: 16
clone_size: -

cdr3_nt: TGTGCCAGCAGCTTAAGTCCGGAGTACTACGAGCAGTACTTC
cdr3_aa: CASSLSPEYYEQYF
j_call: TRBJ2-7
v_call: TRBV11-2
d_call: -
cdr3_length: 14
clone_size: -

cdr3_nt: TGTGCCAGCAGTGAGACACCGGGACAGGGGATTGCCTACGAGCAGTACTTC
cdr3_aa: CASSETPGQGIAYEQYF
j_call: TRBJ2-7
v_call: TRBV6-1
d_call: TRBD1
cdr3_length: 17
clone_size: -

cdr3_nt: TGTGCCAGTACCTATAGGAGGGGGACAGGGGGGCTAAATCAGCCCCAGCATTTT
cdr3_aa: CASTYRRGTGGLNQPQHF
j_call: TRBJ1-5
v_call: TRBV19
d_call: TRBD1
cdr3_length: 18
clone_size: few

cdr3_nt: TGTGCCAGCAGACCGAAACAGGGGGGGATGAACACCATATATTTT
cdr3_aa: CASRPKQGGMNTIYF
j_call: TRBJ1-3
v_call: TRBV3-1/TRBV3-2
d_call: TRBD1
cdr3_length: 15
clone_size: -

cdr3_nt: TGTGCCAGCAGGGCCCAGACAGGCCCCTACGAGCAGTACTTC
cdr3_aa: CASRAQTGPYEQYF
j_call: TRBJ2-7
v_call: TRBV6-5
d_call: -
cdr3_length: 14
clone_size: -

cdr3_nt: TGTGCCAGCAGCCCCCGAGGCTACACCGGGGAGCTGTTTTTT
cdr3_aa: CASSPRGYTGELFF
j_call: TRBJ2-2
v_call: TRBV7-2
d_call: -
cdr3_length: 14
clone_size: -

cdr3_nt: TGTGCCAGCAGCTGGACTAGCGGGAGCTACAATGAGCAGTTCTTC
cdr3_aa: CASSWTSGSYNEQFF
j_call: TRBJ2-1
v_call: TRBV7-2
d_call: TRBD2
cdr3_length: 15
clone_size: -

cdr3_nt: TGTGCCAGCAGCTCTCAAAACAGGGCCGGGGAGCTGTTTTTT
cdr3_aa: CASSSQNRAGELFF
j_call: TRBJ2-2
v_call: TRBV11-3
d_call: -
cdr3_length: 14
clone_size: -

cdr3_nt: TGTGCCAGCAGCGTAGCTAGTCTAGCGATTCGAGGAGATACGCAGTATTTT
cdr3_aa: CASSVASLAIRGDTQYF
j_call: TRBJ2-3
v_call: TRBV9
d_call: -
cdr3_length: 17
clone_size: -

cdr3_nt: TGTGCCAGCAGTGACGGGACAGGGGACTATGGCTACACCTTC
cdr3_aa: CASSDGTGDYGYTF
j_call: TRBJ1-2
v_call: TRBV6-1
d_call: TRBD1
cdr3_length: 14
clone_size: -

cdr3_nt: TGTGCCAGCAGCGTAGGAACAGGGGGTCTCTATGGCTACACCTTC
cdr3_aa: CASSVGTGGLYGYTF
j_call: TRBJ1-2
v_call: TRBV9
d_call: TRBD1
cdr3_length: 15
clone_size: -

cdr3_nt: TGTGCCAGCAGCTCGACAGGGGGCAATAGCAATCAGCCCCAGCATTTT
cdr3_aa: CASSSTGGNSNQPQHF
j_call: TRBJ1-5
v_call: TRBV5-6
d_call: TRBD1
cdr3_length: 16
clone_size: -

cdr3_nt: TGCAGGCCAACAGGGACCTATGGCTACACCTTC
cdr3_aa: CRPTGTYGYTF
j_call: TRBJ1-2
v_call: TRBV20-1
d_call: -
cdr3_length: 11
clone_size: -

cdr3_nt: TGTGCCAGCAGCAAGACAGGGTCTGTCTATGGCTACACCTTC
cdr3_aa: CASSKTGSVYGYTF
j_call: TRBJ1-2
v_call: TRBV21-1
d_call: -
cdr3_length: 14
clone_size: -

cdr3_nt: TGTGCCAGCAGTTTCGGGGGTGCCGGCACTGAAGCTTTCTTT
cdr3_aa: CASSFGGAGTEAFF
j_call: TRBJ1-1
v_call: TRBV28
d_call: -
cdr3_length: 14
clone_size: -

cdr3_nt: TGTGCCAGCAGTGTAGGGGCTGGCTACACCTTC
cdr3_aa: CASSVGAGYTF
j_call: TRBJ1-2
v_call: TRBV25-1
d_call: -
cdr3_length: 11
clone_size: -

cdr3_nt: TGTGCCAGCAGCCCGGCGGACAGGATAAGGGCTGAAGCTTTCTTT
cdr3_aa: CASSPADRIRAEAFF
j_call: TRBJ1-1
v_call: TRBV5-6
d_call: TRBD1
cdr3_length: 15
clone_size: -

cdr3_nt: TGTGCCATCAGTCCCGGACAGGGGGTTGAGACCCAGTACTTC
cdr3_aa: CAISPGQGVETQYF
j_call: TRBJ2-5
v_call: TRBV10-3
d_call: TRBD1
cdr3_length: 14
clone_size: -

cdr3_nt: TGTGCCAGCAGGATTGGACAGGGGGAAGCTTTCTTT
cdr3_aa: CASRIGQGEAFF
j_call: TRBJ1-1
v_call: TRBV28
d_call: TRBD1
cdr3_length: 12
clone_size: -

cdr3_nt: TGTGCCAGCAGCTTGGGGACAGAGAACACTGAAGCTTTCTTT
cdr3_aa: CASSLGTENTEAFF
j_call: TRBJ1-1
v_call: TRBV11-2
d_call: TRBD1
cdr3_length: 14
clone_size: -

cdr3_nt: TGTGCCAGCAGCTCCGGGACTAGCGGGAAAACAGATACGCAGTATTTT
cdr3_aa: CASSSGTSGKTDTQYF
j_call: TRBJ2-3
v_call: TRBV5-8
d_call: TRBD2
cdr3_length: 16
clone_size: -

cdr3_nt: TGTGCCAGCAGCTCAATTCTAGCGGGGACATACGAGCAGTACTTC
cdr3_aa: CASSSILAGTYEQYF
j_call: TRBJ2-7
v_call: TRBV7-2
d_call: TRBD2
cdr3_length: 15
clone_size: -

cdr3_nt: TGTGCCAGCACCCTGACAGGGAGCACTGAAGCTTTCTTT
cdr3_aa: CASTLTGSTEAFF
j_call: TRBJ1-1
v_call: TRBV12-3/TRBV12-4
d_call: TRBD1
cdr3_length: 13
clone_size: -

cdr3_nt: TGCACCAGCAGCCAAGATCGACAGGACGTTTCCTATAATTCACCCCTCCACTTT
cdr3_aa: CTSSQDRQDVSYNSPLHF
j_call: TRBJ1-6
v_call: TRBV1
d_call: -
cdr3_length: 18
clone_size: -

cdr3_nt: TGTGCCAGTAGTACTCAGGAGAACACTGAAGCTTTCTTT
cdr3_aa: CASSTQENTEAFF
j_call: TRBJ1-1
v_call: TRBV19
d_call: -
cdr3_length: 13
clone_size: -

cdr3_nt: TGCAGCGTTGAAGGGCAGGGGAACACTGAAGCTTTCTTT
cdr3_aa: CSVEGQGNTEAFF
j_call: TRBJ1-1
v_call: TRBV29-1
d_call: -
cdr3_length: 13
clone_size: -

cdr3_nt: TGCGCCAGCAGCCCTCTTCGACAGGGGGGGAACACTGAAGCTTTCTTT
cdr3_aa: CASSPLRQGGNTEAFF
j_call: TRBJ1-1
v_call: TRBV5-1
d_call: TRBD1
cdr3_length: 16
clone_size: -